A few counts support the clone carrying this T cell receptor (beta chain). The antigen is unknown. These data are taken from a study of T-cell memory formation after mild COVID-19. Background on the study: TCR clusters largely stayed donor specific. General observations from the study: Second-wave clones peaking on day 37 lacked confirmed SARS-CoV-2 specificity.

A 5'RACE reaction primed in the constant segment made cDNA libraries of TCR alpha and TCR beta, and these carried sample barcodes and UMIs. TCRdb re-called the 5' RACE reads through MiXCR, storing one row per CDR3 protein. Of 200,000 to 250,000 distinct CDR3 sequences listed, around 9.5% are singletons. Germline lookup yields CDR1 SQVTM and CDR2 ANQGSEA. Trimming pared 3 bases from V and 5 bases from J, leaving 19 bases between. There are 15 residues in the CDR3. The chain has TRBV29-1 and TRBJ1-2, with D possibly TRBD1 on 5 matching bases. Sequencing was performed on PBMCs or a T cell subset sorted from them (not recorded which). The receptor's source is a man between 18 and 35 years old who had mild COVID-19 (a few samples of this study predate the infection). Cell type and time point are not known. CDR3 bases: TGCAGCGTTGACCGCGGGACTGGGGAGATATATGGCTACACCTTC. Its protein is CSVDRGTGEIYGYTF. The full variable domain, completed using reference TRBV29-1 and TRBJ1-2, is SAVISQKPSRDICQRGTSLTIQCQVDSQVTMMFWYRQQPGQSLTLIATANQGSEATYESGFVIDKFPISRPNLTFSTLTVSNMSPEDSSIYLCSVDRGTGEIYGYTFGSGTRLTVV.